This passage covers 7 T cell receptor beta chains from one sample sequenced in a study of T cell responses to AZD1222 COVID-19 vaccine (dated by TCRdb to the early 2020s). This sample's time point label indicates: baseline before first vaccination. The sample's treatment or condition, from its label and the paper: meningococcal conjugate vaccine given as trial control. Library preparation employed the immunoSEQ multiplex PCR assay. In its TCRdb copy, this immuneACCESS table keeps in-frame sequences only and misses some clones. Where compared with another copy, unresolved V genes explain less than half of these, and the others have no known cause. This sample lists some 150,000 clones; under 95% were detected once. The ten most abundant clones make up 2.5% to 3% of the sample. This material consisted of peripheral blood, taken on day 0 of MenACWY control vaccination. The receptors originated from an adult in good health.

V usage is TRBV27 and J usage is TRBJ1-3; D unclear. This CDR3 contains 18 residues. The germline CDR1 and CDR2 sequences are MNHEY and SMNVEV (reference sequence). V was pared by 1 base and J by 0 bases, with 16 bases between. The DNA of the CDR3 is TGTGCCAGCAGTTTATTCGCGAGAGGCAGCAACTCTGGAAACACCATATATTTT. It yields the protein CASSLFARGSNSGNTIYF.

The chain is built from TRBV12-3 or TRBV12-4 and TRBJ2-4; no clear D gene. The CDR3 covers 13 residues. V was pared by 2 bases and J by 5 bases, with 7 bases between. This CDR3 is CASSLQEENIQYF. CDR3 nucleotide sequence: TGTGCCAGCAGTTTACAAGAGGAAAACATTCAGTACTTC.

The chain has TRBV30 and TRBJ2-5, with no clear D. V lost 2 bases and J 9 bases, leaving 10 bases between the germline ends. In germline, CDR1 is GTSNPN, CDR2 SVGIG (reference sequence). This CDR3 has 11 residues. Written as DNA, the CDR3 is TGTGCCTGGAGTTCCTATCCGGCCCAGTACTTC. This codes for CAWSSYPAQYF.

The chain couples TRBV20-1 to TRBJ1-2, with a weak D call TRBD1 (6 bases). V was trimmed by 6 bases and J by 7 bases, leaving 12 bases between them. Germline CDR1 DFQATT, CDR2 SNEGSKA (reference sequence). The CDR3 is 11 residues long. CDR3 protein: CSASRGGGYTF. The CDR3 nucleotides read TGCAGTGCATCCAGGGGAGGTGGCTACACCTTC.

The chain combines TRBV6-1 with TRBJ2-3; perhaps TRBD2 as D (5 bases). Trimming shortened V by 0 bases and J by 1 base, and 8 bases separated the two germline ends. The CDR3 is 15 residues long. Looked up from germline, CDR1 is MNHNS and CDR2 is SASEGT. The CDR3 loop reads CASSEARGGTDTQYF. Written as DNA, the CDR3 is TGTGCCAGCAGTGAAGCTCGGGGAGGCACAGATACGCAGTATTTT.

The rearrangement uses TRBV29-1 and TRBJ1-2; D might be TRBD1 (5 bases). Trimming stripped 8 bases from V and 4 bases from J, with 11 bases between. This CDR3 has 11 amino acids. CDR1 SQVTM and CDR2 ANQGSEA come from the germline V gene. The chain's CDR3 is CSTGESYGYTF. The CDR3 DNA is TGCAGCACAGGAGAAAGCTATGGCTACACCTTC.

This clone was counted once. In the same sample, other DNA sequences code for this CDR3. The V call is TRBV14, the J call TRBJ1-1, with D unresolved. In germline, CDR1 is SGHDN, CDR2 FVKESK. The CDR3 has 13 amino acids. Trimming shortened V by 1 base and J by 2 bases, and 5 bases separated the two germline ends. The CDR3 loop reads CASSQALNTEAFF. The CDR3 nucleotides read TGTGCCAGCAGCCAAGCTCTAAACACTGAAGCTTTCTTT.